This passage covers 25 T cell receptor beta chains from one sample sequenced in a study of beta chain features in type 1 diabetes. These receptors lack a known antigen. Expressed TCRB transcripts got sequenced, as all isolated RNA was reverse transcribed. Only in-frame clones appear in the TCRdb table, and some are missing; sequencing was by immunoSEQ multiplex PCR. The repertoire has some 280,000 clones, 13% to 15% of them found once; the top ten carry under 0.02%. Study conclusions and caveats: There was a moderate but significant shortening of TCRB CDR3s in all four CD4+ subsets of Type 1 diabetes patients.

Sequences were obtained from naive CD4+ T cells from blood. These receptors were obtained from a man aged 25-40 years with type 1 diabetes.

J is TRBJ2-6 and V is TRBV15; 7 bases match TRBD1. Germline loops: CDR1 LNHNV, CDR2 YYDKDF (reference sequence). CDR3 length equals 22 residues. V lost 2 bases, J lost 4 bases, and 23 bases stayed unmatched. The CDR3 DNA is TGTGCCACCAGCAGATACACTCGACAGGGTTGGAGTAAATGGGCCGGGGCCAACGTCCTGACTTTC. As protein: CATSRYTRQGWSKWAGANVLTF. Based on the CDR3 plus reference TRBV15 and TRBJ2-6, the full variable domain is DAMVIQNPRYQVTQFGKPVTLSCSQTLNHNVMYWYQQKSSQAPKLLFHYYDKDFNNEADTPDNFQSRRPNTSFCFLDIRSPGLGDTAMYLCATSRYTRQGWSKWAGANVLTFGAGSRLTVL.

This clone was detected only a few times. At one boundary the junction diverges from the germline segment, which might be a read error. The chain recombines TRBV7-2 with TRBJ2-1, with D uncertain. The CDR3 is 14 residues long. Germline CDR1 SGHTA, CDR2 FQGNSA. CDR3: CASSPNPPYTEQFF. CDR3 nucleotide sequence: TGTGCCAGCAGCCCAAACCCACCGTACACTGAGCAGTTCTTC.

The rearrangement links TRBV14 to TRBJ1-1, with D hard to call. Per germline, CDR1 SGHDN and CDR2 FVKESK. Trimming pared 3 bases from V and 4 bases from J, leaving 12 bases between. CDR3 length equals 14 residues. The CDR3 nucleotides are TGTGCCAGCAGCCATAAGACACTGAGCACTGAAGCTTTCTTT. This translates into CASSHKTLSTEAFF.

The J gene is TRBJ2-3, the V gene TRBV7-2, with D possibly being TRBD2 (5 bases). The V end was cut by 4 bases, the J end by 4 bases, with 9 bases between. CDR3 size: 13 residues. Germline assignment: CDR1 SGHTA and CDR2 FQGNSA. The CDR3 region has the DNA TGTGCCAGCAGCTCAGAACTAGCAGATACGCAGTATTTT. Amino acids: CASSSELADTQYF.

J is TRBJ2-7 and V is TRBV7-9; D possibly corresponds to TRBD1 (6 bases). The CDR3 runs 15 residues. From germline, CDR1 is SEHNR and CDR2 FQNEAQ (reference sequence). With 2 bases removed from V and 0 bases from J, the gap between germline ends came to 11 bases. The CDR3 coding sequence is TGTGCCAGCAGCTTACGGGACACCCTCTCCTACGAGCAGTACTTC. Its protein is CASSLRDTLSYEQYF.

This clone has a single count. The chain employs TRBV28 and TRBJ1-1; 7 bases are shared with TRBD1. CDR3 length: 14 amino acids. With 6 bases clipped from V and 0 bases from J, the junction kept 4 bases outside the gene matches. Germline-derived CDR1 and CDR2 are MDHEN and SYDVKM. CDR3 in DNA: TGTGCCAGCAGGTGGGGGACAGTGAACACTGAAGCTTTCTTT. Translating it yields CASRWGTVNTEAFF.

The table lists this clone with a few counts. For the CDR3, the DNA is TGTGCCAGTAGTATGTTGGAGGCCGACCAGTTCTTC. Protein product: CASSMLEADQFF. The chain links TRBV19 to TRBJ2-1; D might be TRBD2 (5 bases). Germline CDR1 is LNHDA and CDR2 is SQIVND (reference sequence). This CDR3 has 12 residues. With 3 bases removed from V and 13 bases from J, the gap between germline ends came to 13 bases.

V gene TRBV5-6 combines with J gene TRBJ2-3; TRBD2 matches at 13 bases. The germline CDR1 and CDR2 sequences are SGHDT and YYEEEE. This CDR3 spans 15 amino acids. Losses at the gene ends were 3 bases for V and 8 bases for J; bases not matched to a gene: 6. CDR3 bases: TGTGCCAGCAGCTCGACAACTAGCGGGAGGGCTACGCAGTATTTT. It specifies CASSSTTSGRATQYF.

This chain links TRBV28 with TRBJ1-4; D not certain. V was shortened by 5 bases and J by 4 bases, with 8 bases between the two germline ends. CDR3 size: 13 residues. The germline CDR1 and CDR2 sequences are MDHEN and SYDVKM. As DNA, the CDR3 is TGTGCCAGCAGTCCACGGGATAATGAAAAACTGTTTTTT. This sequence encodes CASSPRDNEKLFF.

This clone was counted only a few times. The chain uses TRBV4-2 and TRBJ2-5, with 7 bases aligning to TRBD2. CDR1 is LGHNA and CDR2 is YNFKEQ in the germline V gene. The V gene end was trimmed by 1 base and the J gene end by 5 bases; junction bases not matched to a gene: 4. The CDR3 has 14 residues. The CDR3 nucleotides are TGTGCCAGCAGCCAAGGGGGAGGGCAGGAGACCCAGTACTTC. Its protein product is CASSQGGGQETQYF.

This clone appeared a few times. The chain has TRBV5-4 and TRBJ2-1, with D maybe TRBD2 (6 bases). Trimming shortened V by 7 bases and J by 5 bases, and 25 bases separated the two germline ends. CDR3 length: 17 residues. The germline gives CDR1 SGHNT, CDR2 YYREEE (reference sequence). In DNA form, the CDR3 reads TGTGCCAGCCCCTCTGGTGTGGCGGGAAATATTAACAATGAGCAGTTCTTC. This codes for CASPSGVAGNINNEQFF.

The V call is TRBV9, the J call TRBJ2-2; no clear D. In germline, CDR1 is SGDLS, CDR2 YYNGEE. This CDR3 has 13 residues. The V gene lost 3 bases and the J gene lost 1 base, with 4 bases spanning the gap. The CDR3 here is CASSGGNTGELFF. CDR3 nucleotide sequence: TGTGCCAGCAGCGGCGGGAACACCGGGGAGCTGTTTTTT.

This clone has more than one count but fewer than ten. The chain joins TRBV9 to TRBJ1-2, with TRBD1 identical over 8 bases. Trimming cost V 7 bases and J 6 bases; bases outside gene matches: 11. CDR3 length equals 14 residues. Germline values: CDR1 SGDLS, CDR2 YYNGEE. CDR3: CASRSNQGADGYTF. DNA for the CDR3: TGTGCCAGCCGATCGAACCAGGGGGCGGATGGCTACACCTTC.

This chain uses TRBV9 with TRBJ2-3; 15 nucleotides match TRBD2. J gave up 3 bases and V 4 bases, and 9 bases lay outside the gene matches. The CDR3 runs to 18 residues. Germline V gene data show CDR1 as SGDLS and CDR2 as YYNGEE. The CDR3, as DNA: TGTGCCAGCAGCCTTGGGACTAGCGGGAGGACTTGGACAGATACGCAGTATTTT. It is translated as CASSLGTSGRTWTDTQYF.

The chain joins TRBV28 to TRBJ2-7; a weak D match, TRBD2 (6 bases). Germline CDR1 MDHEN, CDR2 SYDVKM. Deletions cut 2 bases from V and 3 bases from J, with 11 bases between. CDR3 length: 14 amino acids. CDR3 loop: CASSLPGSGYEQYF. As DNA, the CDR3 is TGTGCCAGCAGTTTACCCGGGAGCGGCTACGAGCAGTACTTC.

Only a few counts were recorded for this clone. The V and J genes are TRBV30 and TRBJ1-2; weak D call: TRBD1 (5 bases). The CDR3 consists of 14 residues. V was cut by 7 bases and J by 5 bases, with 20 bases left in between. Germline assignment: CDR1 GTSNPN and CDR2 SVGIG (reference sequence). The CDR3 loop reads CASPSGTMSYGYTF. DNA for the CDR3: TGTGCCTCACCGTCCGGGACTATGTCATATGGCTACACCTTC.

This clone appeared a few times. The chain combines TRBV18 with TRBJ1-4, with D possibly being TRBD1 (5 bases). CDR1 KGHSH and CDR2 LQKENI come from the germline V gene. Trimming stripped 3 bases from V and 7 bases from J, with 15 bases between. CDR3 length: 15 residues. CDR3 nucleotide sequence: TGTGCCAGCTCACCTTCCCCCGTTCAGGGTGAAAAACTGTTTTTT. This codes for CASSPSPVQGEKLFF.

This clone was recorded a few times. The chain couples TRBV7-6 to TRBJ2-6, with no clear D. This CDR3 has 14 residues. Germline lookup yields CDR1 SGHVS and CDR2 FNYEAQ. Trimming pared 6 bases from V and 0 bases from J, leaving 6 bases between. The CDR3 region is CASSWSSGANVLTF. In DNA form, the CDR3 reads TGTGCCAGCAGTTGGAGCTCTGGGGCCAACGTCCTGACTTTC.

This chain joins TRBV29-1 and TRBJ1-2; D remains unclear. This CDR3 region has 14 residues. V was cut by 6 bases and J by 1 base, with 15 bases left in between. The germline V gene has CDR1 SQVTM and CDR2 ANQGSEA. The CDR3 is CSVRSADFNYGYTF. CDR3 DNA: TGCAGCGTCCGCTCGGCCGACTTTAACTATGGCTACACCTTC.

This clone was seen only a few times. The chain joins TRBV10-3 to TRBJ2-2; 7 bases match TRBD1. The CDR3 runs 15 residues. Germline CDR1 is ENHRY and CDR2 is SYGVKD. V dropped 9 bases and J dropped 2; count of bases not matched to a gene: 9. The CDR3 bases are TGTGCCATTAAGCCGGGACAGCTTAACACCGGGGAGCTGTTTTTT. Its translation is CAIKPGQLNTGELFF.

DNA of the CDR3: TGTGCCAGCAGCTCCAGGACAGGGCAAGGCTACACCTTC. This translates into CASSSRTGQGYTF. The chain is built from TRBV11-3 and TRBJ1-2, with 8 bases matching TRBD1. This CDR3 spans 13 amino acids. Germline CDR1 is SGHNT and CDR2 is YENEEA. The V and J ends lost 4 bases and 8 bases, in that order; junction bases with no gene match: 6.

This CDR3 is CASSQVGLAGTQYF. CDR3 DNA: TGCGCCAGCAGCCAAGTGGGTCTAGCTGGGACCCAGTACTTC. This sequence joins TRBV4-1 and TRBJ2-5, with TRBD2 as a possible D gene (5 bases). Trimming cost V 1 base and J 7 bases, with 13 bases left between them. The CDR3 runs 14 residues. Germline lookup yields CDR1 MGHRA and CDR2 YSYEKL.

This clone was counted a few times. This chain joins TRBV18 and TRBJ2-7; 9 bases align to TRBD1. Germline CDR1 is KGHSH and CDR2 is LQKENI. The CDR3 sequence is 15 residues long. Losses at the gene ends were 6 bases for V and 7 bases for J; bases not matched to a gene: 13. The CDR3 sequence: CASSPGQGPRWEQYF. CDR3 coding DNA: TGTGCCAGCTCCCCCGGACAGGGGCCCCGGTGGGAGCAGTACTTC.

The chain couples TRBV18 to TRBJ1-2, with a tentative D call TRBD1 (6 bases). V was cut by 4 bases and J by 6 bases, with 9 bases left in between. Germline V gene data show CDR1 as KGHSH and CDR2 as LQKENI. This CDR3 spans 12 amino acids. The CDR3 protein is CASSRPGDGYTF. The CDR3 DNA reads as TGTGCCAGCTCACGACCAGGGGATGGCTACACCTTC.

The gene calls are TRBV4-2 and TRBJ1-1; D is unclear. The V gene lost 4 bases and the J gene lost 3 bases, with 15 bases spanning the gap. The CDR3 sequence is 15 residues long. Germline loops: CDR1 LGHNA, CDR2 YNFKEQ. For the CDR3, the DNA is TGTGCCAGCAGCCTACACAAGGTCGGGGACACTGAAGCTTTCTTT. It yields the protein CASSLHKVGDTEAFF.